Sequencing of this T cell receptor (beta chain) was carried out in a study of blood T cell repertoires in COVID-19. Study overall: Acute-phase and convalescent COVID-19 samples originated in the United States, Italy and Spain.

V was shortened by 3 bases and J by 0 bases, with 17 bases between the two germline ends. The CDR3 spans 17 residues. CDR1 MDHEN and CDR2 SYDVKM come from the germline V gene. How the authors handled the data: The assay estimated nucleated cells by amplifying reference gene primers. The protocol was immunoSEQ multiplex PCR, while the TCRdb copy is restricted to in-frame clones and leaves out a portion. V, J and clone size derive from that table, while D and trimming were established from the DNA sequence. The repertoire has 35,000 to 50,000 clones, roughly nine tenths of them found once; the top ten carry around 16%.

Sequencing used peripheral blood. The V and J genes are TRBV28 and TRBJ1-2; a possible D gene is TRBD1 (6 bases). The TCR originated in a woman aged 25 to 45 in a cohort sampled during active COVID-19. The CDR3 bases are TGTGCCAGCAGTTTGGGGGGAGGGGGAGAGTCTAACTATGGCTACACCTTC. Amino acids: CASSLGGGGESNYGYTF.